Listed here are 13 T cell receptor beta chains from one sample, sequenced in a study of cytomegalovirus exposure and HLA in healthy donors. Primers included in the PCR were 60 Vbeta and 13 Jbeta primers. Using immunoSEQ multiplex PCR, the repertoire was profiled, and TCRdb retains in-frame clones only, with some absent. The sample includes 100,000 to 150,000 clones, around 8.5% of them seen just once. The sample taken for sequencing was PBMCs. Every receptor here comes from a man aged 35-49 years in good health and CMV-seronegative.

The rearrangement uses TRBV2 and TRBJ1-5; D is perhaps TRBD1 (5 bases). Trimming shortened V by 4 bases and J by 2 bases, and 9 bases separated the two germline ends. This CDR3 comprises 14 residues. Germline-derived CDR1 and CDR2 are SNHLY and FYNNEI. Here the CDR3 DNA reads TGTGCCAGCAGTGGACAGCGGGGCAATCAGCCCCAGCATTTT. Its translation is CASSGQRGNQPQHF. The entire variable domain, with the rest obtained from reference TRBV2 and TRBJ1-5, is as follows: EPEVTQTPSHQVTQMGQEVILRCVPISNHLYFYWYRQILGQKVEFLVSFYNNEISEKSEIFDDQFSVERPDGSNFTLKIRSTKLEDSAMYFCASSGQRGNQPQHFGDGTRLSIL.

The CDR3 spells CASRATGSTDTQYF. The CDR3 DNA reads as TGTGCCAGCAGGGCGACAGGGAGTACAGATACGCAGTATTTT. This rearrangement joins TRBV14 to TRBJ2-3, with 7 bases aligning to TRBD1. After removal of 6 bases from V and 3 bases from J, the junction contained 6 bases not matched to a gene. CDR1 is SGHDN and CDR2 is FVKESK in the germline V gene. This CDR3 has 14 residues.

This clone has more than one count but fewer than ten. CDR3 nucleotides: TGTGCCAGCAGTTCGACCCCGGGCACTGAAGCTTTCTTT. As protein: CASSSTPGTEAFF. The chain employs TRBV27 and TRBJ1-1; no definite D call. V shed 4 bases and J shed 4 bases, with 10 bases lying between them. Germline V gives CDR1 MNHEY, CDR2 SMNVEV (reference sequence). This CDR3 comprises 13 residues.

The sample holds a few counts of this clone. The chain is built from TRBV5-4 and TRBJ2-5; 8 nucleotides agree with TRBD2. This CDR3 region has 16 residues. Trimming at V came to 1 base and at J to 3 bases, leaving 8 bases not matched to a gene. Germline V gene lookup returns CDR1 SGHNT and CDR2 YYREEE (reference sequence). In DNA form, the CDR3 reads TGTGCCAGCAGCTTGCCCAGCGGGGGCCGGGAAGAGACCCAGTACTTC. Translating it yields CASSLPSGGREETQYF. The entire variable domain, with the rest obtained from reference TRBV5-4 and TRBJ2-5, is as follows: ETGVTQSPTHLIKTRGQQVTLRCSSQSGHNTVSWYQQALGQGPQFIFQYYREEENGRGNFPPRFSGLQFPNYSSELNVNALELDDSALYLCASSLPSGGREETQYFGPGTRLLVL.

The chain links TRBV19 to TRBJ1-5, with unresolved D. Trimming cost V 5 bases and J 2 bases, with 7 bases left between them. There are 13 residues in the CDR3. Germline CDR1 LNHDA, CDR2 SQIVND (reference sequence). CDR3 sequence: CASSQTGNQPQHF. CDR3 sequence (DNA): TGTGCCAGTAGTCAAACGGGCAATCAGCCCCAGCATTTT.

The CDR3 here is CASSPRSPDSFYGYTF. The CDR3 DNA reads as TGTGCCAGCAGCCCTCGTAGCCCCGACAGTTTCTATGGCTACACCTTC. The V and J genes are TRBV9 and TRBJ1-2, with D possibly matching TRBD1 (5 bases). V was pared by 4 bases and J by 4 bases, with 20 bases between. The germline V gene encodes CDR1 SGDLS and CDR2 YYNGEE. This CDR3 region has 16 residues.

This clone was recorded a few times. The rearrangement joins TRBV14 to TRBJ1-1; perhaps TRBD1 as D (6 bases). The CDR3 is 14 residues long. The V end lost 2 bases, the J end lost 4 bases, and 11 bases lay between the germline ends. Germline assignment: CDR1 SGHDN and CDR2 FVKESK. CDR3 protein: CASSQSAGATEAFF. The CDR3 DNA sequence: TGTGCCAGCAGCCAATCGGCAGGGGCCACTGAAGCTTTCTTT.

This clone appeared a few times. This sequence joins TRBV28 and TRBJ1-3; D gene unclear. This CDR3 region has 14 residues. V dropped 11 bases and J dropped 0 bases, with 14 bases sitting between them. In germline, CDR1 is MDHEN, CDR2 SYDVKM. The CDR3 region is CAGGRHGSGNTIYF. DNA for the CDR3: TGTGCCGGAGGACGCCACGGCTCTGGAAACACCATATATTTT. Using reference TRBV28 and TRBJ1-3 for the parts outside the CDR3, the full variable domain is DVKVTQSSRYLVKRTGEKVFLECVQDMDHENMFWYRQDPGLGLRLIYFSYDVKMKEKGDIPEGYSVSREKKERFSLILESASTNQTSMYLCAGGRHGSGNTIYFGEGSWLTVV.

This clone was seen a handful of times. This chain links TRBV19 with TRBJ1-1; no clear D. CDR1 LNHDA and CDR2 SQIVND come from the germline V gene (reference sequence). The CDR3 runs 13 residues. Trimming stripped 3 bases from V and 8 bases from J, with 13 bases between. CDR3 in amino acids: CASSIVGSREAFF. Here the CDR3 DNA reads TGTGCCAGTAGTATTGTAGGGAGCAGAGAAGCTTTCTTT.

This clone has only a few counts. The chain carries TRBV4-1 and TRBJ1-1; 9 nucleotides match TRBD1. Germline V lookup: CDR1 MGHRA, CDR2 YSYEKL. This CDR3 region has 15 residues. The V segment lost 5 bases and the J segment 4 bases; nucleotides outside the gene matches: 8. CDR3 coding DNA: TGCGCCAGCAGCTATTCCGGGACAGGGAGCACTGAAGCTTTCTTT. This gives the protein CASSYSGTGSTEAFF.

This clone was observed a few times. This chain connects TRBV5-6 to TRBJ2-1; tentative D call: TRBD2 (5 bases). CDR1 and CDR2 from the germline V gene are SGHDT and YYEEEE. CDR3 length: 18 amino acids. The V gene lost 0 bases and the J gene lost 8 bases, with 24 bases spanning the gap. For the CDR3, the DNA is TGTGCCAGCAGCTTGGGCGATAACATGATGACTAAACCGCATGAGCAGTTCTTC. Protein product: CASSLGDNMMTKPHEQFF. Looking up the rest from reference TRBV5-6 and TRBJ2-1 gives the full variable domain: DAGVTQSPTHLIKTRGQQVTLRCSPKSGHDTVSWYQQALGQGPQFIFQYYEEEERQRGNFPDRFSGHQFPNYSSELNVNALLLGDSALYLCASSLGDNMMTKPHEQFFGPGTRLTVL.

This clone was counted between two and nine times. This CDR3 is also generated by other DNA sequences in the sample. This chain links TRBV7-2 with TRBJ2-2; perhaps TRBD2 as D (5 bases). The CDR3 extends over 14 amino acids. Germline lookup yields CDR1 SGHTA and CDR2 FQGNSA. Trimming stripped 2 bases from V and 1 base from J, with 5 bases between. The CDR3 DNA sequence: TGTGCCAGCAGCTTAAGCGGGAACACCGGGGAGCTGTTTTTT. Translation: CASSLSGNTGELFF. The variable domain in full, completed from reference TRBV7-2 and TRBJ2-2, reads GAGVSQSPSNKVTEKGKDVELRCDPISGHTALYWYRQSLGQGLEFLIYFQGNSAPDKSGLPSDRFSAERTGGSVSTLTIQRTQQEDSAVYLCASSLSGNTGELFFGEGSRLTVL.

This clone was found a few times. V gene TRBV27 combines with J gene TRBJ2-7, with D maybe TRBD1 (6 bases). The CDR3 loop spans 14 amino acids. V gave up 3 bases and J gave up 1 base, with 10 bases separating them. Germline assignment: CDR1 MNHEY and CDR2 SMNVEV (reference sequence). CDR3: CASSFSTGSYEQYF. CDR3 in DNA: TGTGCCAGCAGTTTTTCTACAGGGTCCTACGAGCAGTACTTC.